This entry lists 27 T cell receptor beta chains sequenced from one sample in a study of blood T cell repertoires in COVID-19. Repertoires were generated with immunoSEQ multiplex PCR, while TCRdb's copy carries only in-frame clones and drops some. Among approximately 260,000 clones listed, 89% were seen once. The sample consisted of PBMCs or T cells enriched from blood (not recorded which). The source is a woman aged 55-69 years who had recovered from COVID-19.

DNA of the CDR3: TGCGCCAGCAGCCAAGAGGGGACAGGGGGCGAAAAACTGTTTTTT. It specifies CASSQEGTGGEKLFF. The chain couples TRBV4-1 to TRBJ1-4, with 12 nucleotides matching TRBD1. V trimming: 0 bases; J trimming: 8 bases; junction bases outside the gene matches: 1. The CDR3 consists of 15 residues. Germline values: CDR1 MGHRA, CDR2 YSYEKL.

The chain is built from TRBV11-3 and TRBJ2-1, with TRBD2 matching over 11 bases. V gave up 4 bases and J gave up 2 bases; unmatched junction bases: 10. The CDR3 extends over 18 amino acids. Germline loops: CDR1 SGHNT, CDR2 YENEEA. The CDR3 here is CASSSGLAGLAAYNEQFF. The CDR3 DNA follows: TGTGCCAGCAGCTCTGGACTAGCGGGCCTCGCGGCCTACAATGAGCAGTTCTTC.

This chain links TRBV7-8 with TRBJ2-5; 7 positions match TRBD1. Germline CDR1 is SGHVS and CDR2 is FQNEAQ. V was clipped by 2 bases and J by 5 bases; unmatched bases: 5. There are 14 residues in the CDR3. The CDR3 DNA follows: TGTGCCAGCAGCTTAACAGGGGAAGGGGAGACCCAGTACTTC. This encodes CASSLTGEGETQYF.

Points on this clone: The same CDR3 can be traced to other DNA sequences in this sample. V is TRBV10-3 and J is TRBJ2-7, with 9 bases that match TRBD1. CDR3 size: 13 residues. V was pared by 6 bases and J by 1 base, with 1 base of the junction left unmatched. Germline CDR1 ENHRY, CDR2 SYGVKD. CDR3 amino acids: CAIRGQGSYEQYF. In nucleotides, the CDR3 is TGTGCCATCAGAGGACAGGGGTCCTACGAGCAGTACTTC.

This clone was seen just once. J is TRBJ1-4 and V is TRBV5-1, with D perhaps TRBD1 (6 bases). The germline V gene has CDR1 SGHRS and CDR2 YFSETQ. The CDR3 is 14 residues long. The V gene lost 3 bases and the J gene lost 4 bases, with 10 bases spanning the gap. This CDR3 reads CASSSDSFNEKLFF. The CDR3 nucleotides are TGCGCCAGCAGCTCGGACAGCTTTAATGAAAAACTGTTTTTT.

The genes are TRBV2 and TRBJ1-6; maybe TRBD1 (5 bases). V lost 4 bases, J lost 11 bases, and 12 bases lay in between. The CDR3 is made up of 13 amino acids. CDR1 is SNHLY and CDR2 is FYNNEI in the germline V gene. CDR3 nucleotides: TGTGCCAGCAGTGTGGGGGGATCAGCACCCCTCCACTTT. It encodes CASSVGGSAPLHF.

The rearrangement links TRBV6-1 to TRBJ1-1, with unresolved D. This CDR3 comprises 13 residues. The V end lost 1 base, the J end lost 10 bases, and 13 bases lay between the germline ends. Germline V gene lookup returns CDR1 MNHNS and CDR2 SASEGT. The CDR3 nucleotides are TGTGCCAGCAGTGAAGTGGTGAGGCTGGGAGCTTTCTTT. As protein: CASSEVVRLGAFF.

This rearrangement joins TRBV2 to TRBJ1-1; 7 bases are shared with TRBD1. CDR3 length equals 16 residues. From germline, CDR1 is SNHLY and CDR2 FYNNEI. The V gene end was trimmed by 6 bases and the J gene end by 5 bases; junction bases not matched to a gene: 15. The CDR3 protein is CASRKGARYRETEAFF. For the CDR3, the DNA is TGTGCCAGCAGAAAGGGGGCGCGATACCGGGAAACTGAAGCTTTCTTT.

This chain links TRBV6-5 with TRBJ2-3; D call uncertain. Trimming cost V 6 bases and J 7 bases, with 11 bases left between them. CDR1 MNHEY and CDR2 SVGAGI come from the germline V gene. This CDR3 is 12 amino acids long. The CDR3: CASSPLEHTQYF. In DNA, the CDR3 is TGTGCCAGCAGCCCACTTGAGCATACGCAGTATTTT.

The V and J genes are TRBV29-1 and TRBJ2-5; 8 bases agree with TRBD1. V lost 4 bases and J lost 4; bases outside the gene matches: 2. CDR1 and CDR2 from the germline V gene are SQVTM and ANQGSEA. The CDR3 runs to 12 residues. The CDR3 spells CSVAGGGETQYF. CDR3 DNA sequence: TGCAGCGTTGCAGGGGGCGGAGAGACCCAGTACTTC.

This clone was found once. The gene calls are TRBV27 and TRBJ1-5; no definite D call. CDR1 and CDR2 (germline): MNHEY, SMNVEV (reference sequence). This CDR3 has 15 amino acids. V gave up 6 bases and J gave up 2 bases, with 14 bases separating them. The CDR3 here is CASSPRLSGNQPQHF. The CDR3 DNA follows: TGTGCCAGCAGCCCCCGGCTGAGCGGCAATCAGCCCCAGCATTTT.

The chain employs TRBV4-1 and TRBJ1-5; 7 nucleotides align to TRBD1. This CDR3 is 15 amino acids long. The V gene's germline CDR1 is MGHRA and CDR2 YSYEKL. J gave up 5 bases and V 0 bases, and 4 bases lay outside the gene matches. Here the CDR3 DNA reads TGCGCCAGCAGCCAAGATGGACAGGCTGATCAGCCCCAGCATTTT. Translated, it gives CASSQDGQADQPQHF.

This sequence joins TRBV27 and TRBJ2-3; no firm D call. Looked up from germline, CDR1 is MNHEY and CDR2 is SMNVEV (reference sequence). The V end was cut by 8 bases, the J end by 0 bases, with 15 bases between. There are 15 residues in the CDR3. CDR3 nucleotide sequence: TGTGCCAGCCGGAAGCATCCCGGGAGCACAGATACGCAGTATTTT. Its translation is CASRKHPGSTDTQYF.

This clone appeared once. CDR3 in DNA: TGTGCCAGCAGCCAAGAGCCCAGGAATGGCTACACCTTC. Translating gives CASSQEPRNGYTF. The chain links TRBV3-1 (or the pseudogene TRBV3-2) to TRBJ1-2; D remains unclear. CDR1 and CDR2 from the germline V gene are LGHDT and YNNKEL (reference sequence). V lost 0 bases to trimming and J lost 6 bases, with 8 bases between them. The CDR3 is 13 amino acids.

The gene calls are TRBV19 and TRBJ2-2; D is perhaps TRBD2 (7 bases). The germline V and J ends were trimmed by 11 bases and 3 bases, with 16 bases remaining between them. This CDR3 is built from 14 residues. Germline V gives CDR1 LNHDA, CDR2 SQIVND (reference sequence). CDR3 DNA: TGTGCCTCCTGGGGGGCGGGGGACACCGGGGAGCTGTTTTTT. It encodes CASWGAGDTGELFF.

The chain carries TRBV29-1 and TRBJ2-2; D call uncertain. The V end lost 7 bases, the J end lost 7 bases, and 16 bases lay between the germline ends. The CDR3 extends over 13 amino acids. Germline assignment: CDR1 SQVTM and CDR2 ANQGSEA. The CDR3 here is CSANTVPGGELFF. The CDR3, as DNA: TGCAGCGCTAATACCGTTCCGGGCGGGGAGCTGTTTTTT.

The chain carries TRBV6-5 and TRBJ1-1; perhaps TRBD1 as D (6 bases). Germline CDR1 reads MNHEY; CDR2 reads SVGAGI. This CDR3 has 12 amino acids. The germline V and J ends were trimmed by 6 bases and 4 bases, with 9 bases remaining between them. In nucleotides, the CDR3 is TGTGCCAGCAGGGGGGGGCCCACTGAAGCTTTCTTT. Translation: CASRGGPTEAFF.

The genes are TRBV30 and TRBJ1-1; D ambiguous. Germline V gene data show CDR1 as GTSNPN and CDR2 as SVGIG (reference sequence). Trimming took 0 bases from V and 4 from J, leaving 6 bases between them. This CDR3 contains 12 residues. This CDR3 is CAWSVGGTEAFF. The CDR3 DNA reads TGTGCCTGGAGTGTGGGAGGCACTGAAGCTTTCTTT.

This clone has just a few counts. The gene calls are TRBV29-1 and TRBJ1-2; TRBD1 aligns across 7 bases. The CDR3 length is 12 residues. Germline CDR1 SQVTM, CDR2 ANQGSEA. J gave up 5 bases and V 5 bases, and 5 bases lay outside the gene matches. The CDR3 DNA sequence: TGCAGCGTTCAGAGACAGGGTTATGGCTACACCTTC. Protein product: CSVQRQGYGYTF. Based on the CDR3 plus reference TRBV29-1 and TRBJ1-2, the full variable domain is SAVISQKPSRDICQRGTSLTIQCQVDSQVTMMFWYRQQPGQSLTLIATANQGSEATYESGFVIDKFPISRPNLTFSTLTVSNMSPEDSSIYLCSVQRQGYGYTFGSGTRLTVV.

The gene calls are TRBV5-4 and TRBJ1-2, with unresolved D. CDR1 and CDR2 from the germline V gene are SGHNT and YYREEE (reference sequence). Trimming pared 1 base from V and 3 bases from J, leaving 7 bases between. CDR3 length equals 13 residues. CDR3 nucleotide sequence: TGTGCCAGCAGCTTGAGCGGGGACTATGGCTACACCTTC. Residues: CASSLSGDYGYTF. Full variable domain (missing parts from reference TRBV5-4 and TRBJ1-2): ETGVTQSPTHLIKTRGQQVTLRCSSQSGHNTVSWYQQALGQGPQFIFQYYREEENGRGNFPPRFSGLQFPNYSSELNVNALELDDSALYLCASSLSGDYGYTFGSGTRLTVV.

The V gene is TRBV11-2, the J gene TRBJ1-3; no clear D gene. In germline, CDR1 is SGHAT, CDR2 FQNNGV. V was clipped by 1 base and J by 5 bases, with 3 bases between them. This CDR3 has 12 amino acids. Written as DNA, the CDR3 is TGTGCCAGCAGCTTAGTTAGAAACACCATATATTTT. It encodes CASSLVRNTIYF.

The rearrangement uses TRBV5-1 and TRBJ1-4; 10 bases are a match to TRBD1. The V gene's germline CDR1 is SGHRS and CDR2 YFSETQ. The J segment lost 8 bases and the V segment lost 4 bases, leaving 8 bases of the junction unmatched. The length of the CDR3 is 15 residues. The chain's CDR3 is CASSAQTGGKEKLFF. CDR3 DNA sequence: TGCGCCAGCAGCGCCCAGACAGGGGGCAAGGAAAAACTGTTTTTT.

This sequence joins TRBV18 and TRBJ1-3, with D possibly TRBD1 on 5 matching bases. V was pared by 2 bases and J by 4 bases, with 9 bases between. This CDR3 has 14 amino acids. Germline assignment: CDR1 KGHSH and CDR2 LQKENI. The CDR3 nucleotides read TGTGCCAGCTCACCAGGGGCCTCCGGAAACACCATATATTTT. It is translated as CASSPGASGNTIYF. Together with reference TRBV18 and TRBJ1-3, the CDR3 gives the full variable domain: NAGVMQNPRHLVRRRGQEARLRCSPMKGHSHVYWYRQLPEEGLKFMVYLQKENIIDESGMPKERFSAEFPKEGPSILRIQQVVRGDSAAYFCASSPGASGNTIYFGEGSWLTVV.

V is TRBV10-1 and J is TRBJ1-6, with no clear D. Per the germline V gene, CDR1 is WNHNN and CDR2 is SYGVQD (reference sequence). Between the trimmed V and J ends, which lost 3 bases and 7 bases, there was a span of 10 bases. The CDR3 runs 14 residues. CDR3: CASSDGGFNSPLHF. CDR3 bases: TGCGCCAGCAGTGATGGAGGGTTCAATTCACCCCTCCACTTT.

The V and J genes are TRBV5-4 and TRBJ2-1; weak D call: TRBD2 (5 bases). The V end was cut by 0 bases, the J end by 0 bases, with 10 bases between. The germline CDR1 and CDR2 sequences are SGHNT and YYREEE (reference sequence). CDR3 length equals 16 residues. This CDR3 reads CASSLGGSRSYNEQFF. DNA for the CDR3: TGTGCCAGCAGCTTGGGAGGGAGCCGCTCCTACAATGAGCAGTTCTTC.

The chain employs TRBV7-6 and TRBJ2-5; a possible D gene is TRBD2 (5 bases). V lost 8 bases and J lost 4, with 23 bases in between. Germline CDR1 SGHVS, CDR2 FNYEAQ. This CDR3 comprises 16 residues. In nucleotides, the CDR3 is TGTGCCAGCGCCCCTTGGGGATCAGAGGGATTAGAGACCCAGTACTTC. Its protein product is CASAPWGSEGLETQYF.

The chain uses TRBV7-8 and TRBJ1-1; tentative D call: TRBD1 (5 bases). The CDR3 spans 15 residues. Looked up from germline, CDR1 is SGHVS and CDR2 is FQNEAQ. V lost 5 bases, J lost 2 bases, and 15 bases lay in between. The DNA for the CDR3 is TGTGCCAGCAGCCCTTACGGGGGAGGTAACACTGAAGCTTTCTTT. It encodes CASSPYGGGNTEAFF. Variable domain in full (rest from reference TRBV7-8 and TRBJ1-1): GAGVSQSPRYKVAKRGQDVALRCDPISGHVSLFWYQQALGQGPEFLTYFQNEAQLDKSGLPSDRFFAERPEGSVSTLKIQRTQQEDSAVYLCASSPYGGGNTEAFFGQGTRLTVV.